In this sample, the clone carrying this T cell receptor beta chain turned up a few times. The sample comes from a study of T cell clones after liver transplantation. Whole-study context: Three of the eight recipients were HCV-positive; the rest had non-autoimmune, non-viral transplant indications. Blood was drawn pre-transplant, before withdrawal, and after full or failed withdrawal.

Here immunoSEQ multiplex PCR was the method, and the copy in TCRdb shows in-frame clones only, minus some. Of tens of thousands of clones listed, 71% were seen once; the top ten hold 15%. Germline V gene lookup returns CDR1 MGHDK and CDR2 SYGVNS. The V end was cut by 4 bases, the J end by 6 bases, with 13 bases between. This CDR3 comprises 15 residues. This material consisted of CD4+ T cells from blood, taken before liver transplant. The rearrangement joins TRBV25-1 to TRBJ1-6, with unresolved D. This TCR came from a human donor who received a liver transplant. CDR3 DNA: TGTGCCAGCAGTGCCCCCGGAGGAGGTAATTCACCCCTCCACTTT. Translated, it gives CASSAPGGGNSPLHF.